The 8 T cell receptor beta chains given below trace back to one sample, sequenced in a study of CD8+CD57+ T cells in acquired aplastic anemia. The TCR beta profiling, which covered VDJ combination and CDR3 sequence, was carried out using genomic DNA as the template. One entry per CDR3 protein results from TCRdb running MiXCR on the reads. The top ten hold 45% to 50% of the sample, which has about 170,000 distinct CDR3 sequences, 55% to 70% seen once. Material for sequencing was sorted CD4+, CD8+, or CD8+CD57+ T cells (not recorded which) from PBMCs. Every receptor here comes from a human donor in good health.

This chain links TRBV24-1 with TRBJ1-5; TRBD1 is a possible D gene (5 bases). The CDR3 spans 16 residues. CDR1 is KGHDR, CDR2 SFDVKD, per germline. V was shortened by 4 bases and J by 9 bases, with 21 bases between the two germline ends. The CDR3, as DNA: TGTGCCACCAGTGACGAGCGAGGGGACGCAAAACGGCCCCAGCATTTT. It specifies CATSDERGDAKRPQHF.

This sequence joins TRBV9 and TRBJ1-1, with 7 bases fitting TRBD1. Germline V lookup: CDR1 SGDLS, CDR2 YYNGEE. The V segment lost 4 bases and the J segment 3 bases; nucleotides outside the gene matches: 6. The CDR3 has 14 amino acids. DNA for the CDR3: TGTGCCAGCAGCCCACAGGGGATCGACACTGAAGCTTTCTTT. This encodes CASSPQGIDTEAFF.

The chain recombines TRBV11-2 with TRBJ2-3; no clear D. Trimming stripped 5 bases from V and 2 bases from J, with 8 bases between. The V gene's germline CDR1 is SGHAT and CDR2 FQNNGV. This CDR3 contains 13 residues. DNA for the CDR3: TGTGCCAGCAGCCGTGGGGTCACAGATACGCAGTATTTT. Translation gives CASSRGVTDTQYF.

This clonotype was seen a handful of times. This chain uses TRBV2 with TRBJ2-7, with D possibly being TRBD1 or TRBD2 (5 bases each). This CDR3 contains 13 residues. V was trimmed by 6 bases and J by 1 base, leaving 10 bases between them. Germline loops: CDR1 SNHLY, CDR2 FYNNEI. The CDR3 bases are TGTGCCAGCAGCTTTGGGGGATCCTACGAGCAGTACTTC. Translation: CASSFGGSYEQYF.

The chain combines TRBV10-3 with TRBJ1-1; D possibly corresponds to TRBD1 (5 bases). CDR1 and CDR2 from the germline V gene are ENHRY and SYGVKD. The CDR3 is 13 amino acids. Trimming left V 8 bases short and J 3 bases short, with 13 bases between. The CDR3 bases are TGTGCCATCGGTCCCGGGACCCACACTGAAGCTTTCTTT. It specifies CAIGPGTHTEAFF.

This clonotype was observed a few times. The V call is TRBV7-3, the J call TRBJ1-1; 8 nucleotides match TRBD1. Germline CDR1 SGHTA, CDR2 FQGTGA. The V gene end was trimmed by 3 bases and the J gene end by 1 base; junction bases not matched to a gene: 4. CDR3 length equals 15 residues. CDR3: CASSFGDRRNTEAFF. The CDR3 coding sequence is TGTGCCAGCAGCTTCGGGGACAGGAGGAACACTGAAGCTTTCTTT.

The chain carries TRBV20-1 and TRBJ1-6; 9 nucleotides match TRBD1. V lost 6 bases to trimming and J lost 10 bases; unmatched junction nucleotides: 13. From germline, CDR1 is DFQATT and CDR2 SNEGSKA (reference sequence). The CDR3 is 15 amino acids. CDR3 in DNA: TGCAGTGCCAGACCGGGGACAGGGTCGGGATCACCCCTCCACTTT. This translates into CSARPGTGSGSPLHF.

The rearrangement links TRBV7-2 to TRBJ2-6; D possibly corresponds to TRBD1 (6 bases). V lost 5 bases and J 1 base, leaving 18 bases between the germline ends. The CDR3 is made up of 18 amino acids. The V gene's germline CDR1 is SGHTA and CDR2 FQGNSA. CDR3 nucleotide sequence: TGTGCCAGCAGCCCCCATACGTCACAGGGATCTGGGGCCAACGTCCTGACTTTC. Its protein product is CASSPHTSQGSGANVLTF.